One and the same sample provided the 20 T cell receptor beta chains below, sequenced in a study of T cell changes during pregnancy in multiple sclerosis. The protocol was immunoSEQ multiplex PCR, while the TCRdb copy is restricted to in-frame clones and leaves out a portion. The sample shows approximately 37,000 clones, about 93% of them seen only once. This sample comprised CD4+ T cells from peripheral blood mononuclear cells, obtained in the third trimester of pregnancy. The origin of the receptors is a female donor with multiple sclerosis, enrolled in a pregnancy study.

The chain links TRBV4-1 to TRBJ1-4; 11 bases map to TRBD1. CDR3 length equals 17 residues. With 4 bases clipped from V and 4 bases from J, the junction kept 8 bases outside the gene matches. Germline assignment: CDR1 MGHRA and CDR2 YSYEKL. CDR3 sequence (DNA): TGCGCCAGCAGCCCCAACGGACAGGGGGCAGGTAATGAAAAACTGTTTTTT. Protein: CASSPNGQGAGNEKLFF.

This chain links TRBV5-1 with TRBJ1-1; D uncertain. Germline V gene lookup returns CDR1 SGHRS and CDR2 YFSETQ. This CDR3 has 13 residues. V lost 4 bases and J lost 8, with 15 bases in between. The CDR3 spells CASSASGEIEAFF. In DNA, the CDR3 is TGCGCCAGCAGCGCGAGCGGCGAGATCGAAGCTTTCTTT.

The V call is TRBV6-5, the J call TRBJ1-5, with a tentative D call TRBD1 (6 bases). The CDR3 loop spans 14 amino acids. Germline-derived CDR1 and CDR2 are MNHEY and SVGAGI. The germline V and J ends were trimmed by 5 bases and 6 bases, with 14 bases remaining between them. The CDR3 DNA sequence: TGTGCCAGCAGTAAACAGGGCCCGTTTCAGCCCCAGCATTTT. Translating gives CASSKQGPFQPQHF.

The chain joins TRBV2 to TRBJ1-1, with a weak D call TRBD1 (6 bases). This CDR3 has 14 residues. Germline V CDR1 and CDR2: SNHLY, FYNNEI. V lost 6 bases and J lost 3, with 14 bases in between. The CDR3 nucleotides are TGTGCCAGCAGGAGGGGCAGGGGAGACACTGAAGCTTTCTTT. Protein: CASRRGRGDTEAFF.

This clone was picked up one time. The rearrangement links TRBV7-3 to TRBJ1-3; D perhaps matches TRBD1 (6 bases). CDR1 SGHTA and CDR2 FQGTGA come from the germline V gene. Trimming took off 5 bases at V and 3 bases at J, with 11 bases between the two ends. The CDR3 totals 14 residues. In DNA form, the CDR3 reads TGTGCCAGCAGCGATGGGACACTTGGAAACACCATATATTTT. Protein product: CASSDGTLGNTIYF.

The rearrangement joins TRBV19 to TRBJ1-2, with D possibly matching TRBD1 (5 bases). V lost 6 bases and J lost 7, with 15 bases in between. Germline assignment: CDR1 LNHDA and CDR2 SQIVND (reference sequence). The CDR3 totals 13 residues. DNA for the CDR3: TGTGCCAGTAGCCCCGCAGGGTTCTCTGGCTACACCTTC. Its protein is CASSPAGFSGYTF.

The CDR3 loop reads CASSSGTTSGTQYF. CDR3 bases: TGTGCCAGCAGCTCTGGGACGACTAGCGGTACGCAGTATTTT. The chain carries TRBV7-8 and TRBJ2-3; 9 bases agree with TRBD2. The germline gives CDR1 SGHVS, CDR2 FQNEAQ. V lost 4 bases, J lost 8 bases, and 7 bases stayed unmatched. This CDR3 is built from 14 residues.

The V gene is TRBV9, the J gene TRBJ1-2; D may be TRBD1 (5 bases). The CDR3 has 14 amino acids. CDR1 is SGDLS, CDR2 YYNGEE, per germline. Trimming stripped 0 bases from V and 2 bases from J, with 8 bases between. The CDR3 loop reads CASSVGPGNYGYTF. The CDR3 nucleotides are TGTGCCAGCAGCGTAGGTCCAGGGAACTATGGCTACACCTTC.

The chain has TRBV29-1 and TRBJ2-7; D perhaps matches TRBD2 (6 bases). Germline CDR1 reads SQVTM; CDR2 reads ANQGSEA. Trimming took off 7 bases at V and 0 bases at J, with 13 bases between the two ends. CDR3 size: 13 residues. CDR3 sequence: CSAMRTNSYEQYF. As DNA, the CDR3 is TGCAGCGCCATGAGGACTAACTCCTACGAGCAGTACTTC.

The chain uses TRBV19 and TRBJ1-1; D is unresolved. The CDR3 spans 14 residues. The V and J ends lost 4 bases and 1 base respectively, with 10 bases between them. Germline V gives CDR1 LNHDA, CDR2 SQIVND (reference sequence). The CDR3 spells CASSTLEENTEAFF. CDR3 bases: TGTGCCAGTAGTACCTTAGAAGAGAACACTGAAGCTTTCTTT.

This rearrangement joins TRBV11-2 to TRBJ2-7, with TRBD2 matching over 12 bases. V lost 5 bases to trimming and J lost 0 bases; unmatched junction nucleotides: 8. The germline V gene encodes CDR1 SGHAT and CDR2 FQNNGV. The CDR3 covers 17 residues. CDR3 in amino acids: CASSPGLAGGYSYEQYF. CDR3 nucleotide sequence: TGTGCCAGCAGCCCGGGACTAGCGGGCGGTTACTCCTACGAGCAGTACTTC.

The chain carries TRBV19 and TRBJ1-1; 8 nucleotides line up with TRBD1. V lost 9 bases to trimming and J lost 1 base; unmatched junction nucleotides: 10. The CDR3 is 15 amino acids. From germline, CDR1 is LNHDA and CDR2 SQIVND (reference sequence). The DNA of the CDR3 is TGTGCCAGGGACAGGGATTTGTTAGGGAACACTGAAGCTTTCTTT. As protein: CARDRDLLGNTEAFF.

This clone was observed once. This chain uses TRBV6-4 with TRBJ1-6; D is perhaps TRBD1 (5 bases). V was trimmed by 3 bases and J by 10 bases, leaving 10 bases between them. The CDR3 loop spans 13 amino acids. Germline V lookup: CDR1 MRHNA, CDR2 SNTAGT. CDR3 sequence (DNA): TGTGCCAGCAGTGAGGGGGGGATCTCACCCCTCCACTTT. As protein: CASSEGGISPLHF.

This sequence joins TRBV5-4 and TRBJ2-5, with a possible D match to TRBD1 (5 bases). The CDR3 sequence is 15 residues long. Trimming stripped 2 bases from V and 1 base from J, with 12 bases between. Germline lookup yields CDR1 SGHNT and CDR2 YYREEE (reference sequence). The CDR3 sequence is CASSFARGLQETQYF. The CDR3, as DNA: TGTGCCAGCAGCTTCGCTAGGGGCCTCCAAGAGACCCAGTACTTC. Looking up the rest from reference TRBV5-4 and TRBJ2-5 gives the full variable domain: ETGVTQSPTHLIKTRGQQVTLRCSSQSGHNTVSWYQQALGQGPQFIFQYYREEENGRGNFPPRFSGLQFPNYSSELNVNALELDDSALYLCASSFARGLQETQYFGPGTRLLVL.

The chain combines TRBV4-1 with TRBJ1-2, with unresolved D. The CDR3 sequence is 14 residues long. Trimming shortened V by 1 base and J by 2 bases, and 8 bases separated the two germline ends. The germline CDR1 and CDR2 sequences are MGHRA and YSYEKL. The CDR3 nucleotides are TGCGCCAGCAGCCAAGTTTCCGGGAACTATGGCTACACCTTC. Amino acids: CASSQVSGNYGYTF.

The CDR3 region has the DNA TGTGCTAGTGGTTTGGGACCAGGGGGACGCTCCTACAATGAGCAGTTCTTC. It yields the protein CASGLGPGGRSYNEQFF. The V gene is TRBV12-5, the J gene TRBJ2-1; TRBD1 aligns across 7 bases. Looked up from germline, CDR1 is LGHNT and CDR2 is FRNRAP. This CDR3 region has 17 residues. The ends lost 1 base at V and 0 bases at J; junction bases unmatched: 6.

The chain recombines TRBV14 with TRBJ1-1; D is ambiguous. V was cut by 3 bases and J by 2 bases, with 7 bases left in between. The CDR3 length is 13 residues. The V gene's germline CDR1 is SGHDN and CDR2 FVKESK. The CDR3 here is CASSQRRNTEAFF. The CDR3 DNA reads TGTGCCAGCAGCCAGCGCCGAAACACTGAAGCTTTCTTT.

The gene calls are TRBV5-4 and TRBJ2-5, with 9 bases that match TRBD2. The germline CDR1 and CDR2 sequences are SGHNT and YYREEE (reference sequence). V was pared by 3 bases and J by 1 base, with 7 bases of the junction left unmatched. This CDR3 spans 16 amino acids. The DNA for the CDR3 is TGTGCCAGCAGCTCGCAGCTAGCGGGATTCCAAGAGACCCAGTACTTC. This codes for CASSSQLAGFQETQYF.

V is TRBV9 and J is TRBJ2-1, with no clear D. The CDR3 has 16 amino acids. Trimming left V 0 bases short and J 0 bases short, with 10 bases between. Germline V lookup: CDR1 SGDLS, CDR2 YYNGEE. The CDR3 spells CASSVGPLSSYNEQFF. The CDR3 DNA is TGTGCCAGCAGCGTAGGACCACTAAGCTCCTACAATGAGCAGTTCTTC.

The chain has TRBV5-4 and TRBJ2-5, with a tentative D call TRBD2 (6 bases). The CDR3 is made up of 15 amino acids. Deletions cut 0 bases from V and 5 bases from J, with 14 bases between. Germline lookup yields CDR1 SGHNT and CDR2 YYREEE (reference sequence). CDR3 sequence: CASSLDRGSGETQYF. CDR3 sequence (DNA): TGTGCCAGCAGCTTGGATCGGGGGAGCGGGGAGACCCAGTACTTC.